The 32 T cell receptor delta chains presented below share a single source sample, sequenced in a study of gammadelta T cells in human blood. TCRdb re-called the RT-PCR reads through CATT. Of some 470 delta-chain clones in the sample, about 14% were seen once. The sample comprised non-Vgamma9Vdelta2 gamma-delta T cells from adult blood. Receptors were obtained from a human donor.

This clone has a handful of counts. A far larger clone is a single base away, which makes a read error likely. The V and J genes are TRDV1 and TRDJ1; TRDD3 agrees at 13 bases. Here the J gene was assigned by germline matching of the DNA, as TCRdb has none. V shed 3 bases and J 5 bases; nucleotides not matched to a gene: 39. CDR1 and CDR2 from the germline V gene are TSWWSYY and QGS. CDR3 length equals 27 residues. This chain's CDR3 is CALGDIQPAFLRPLTGGYAINTDKLIF. Written as DNA, the CDR3 is TGTGCTCTTGGGGATATTCAACCGGCCTTCCTACGTCCTCTTACTGGGGGATACGCAATAAATACTGATAAACTCATCTTT.

By share, this clone counts as medium-sized. A much larger clone differs by one base, so this may be a read error. The sample carries other DNA sequences with the same CDR3. V and J are TRDV1 and TRDJ1; 10 nucleotides align to TRDD3. Trimming cost V 0 bases and J 5 bases; bases outside gene matches: 27. The CDR3 loop spans 23 amino acids. CDR1 TSWWSYY and CDR2 QGS come from the germline V gene. CDR3 in amino acids: CALGELGFRFLSPTGGCFDKLIF. The CDR3 nucleotides are TGTGCTCTTGGGGAACTGGGGTTTAGATTCCTATCCCCTACTGGGGGATGCTTTGATAAACTCATCTTT.

This clone turned up a few times. The amino acid sequence in TCRdb belongs to a much larger clone and departs from this DNA's translation at residue 13, likely a sequencing read error; the sequence shown is translated from the DNA. This chain links TRDV1 with TRDJ1; 13 nucleotides agree with TRDD3. This CDR3 comprises 27 residues. The germline gives CDR1 TSWWSYY, CDR2 QGS. After removal of 0 bases from V and 0 bases from J, the junction contained 31 bases not matched to a gene. The DNA of the CDR3 is TGTGCTCTTGGGGAACTAGTGTGGGGAGGTCCTATGGAAAACTGGGGGATACGCCTTCCGTACACCGATAAACTCATCTTT. Its protein is CALGELVWGGPMENWGIRLPYTDKLIF.

To note about this clone: A far larger clone is one base from this, pointing to a likely read error. The chain employs TRDV1 and TRDJ1, with 7 bases fitting TRDD3. No J gene was available from TCRdb, and it was assigned here by a germline match of the DNA. This CDR3 comprises 23 residues. V lost 0 bases and J lost 10; bases outside the gene matches: 35. The germline V gene encodes CDR1 TSWWSYY and CDR2 QGS. The CDR3 sequence is CALGELVVFFPCLYWGSPERLIF. Here the CDR3 DNA reads TGTGCTCTTGGGGAACTAGTGGTTTTCTTCCCATGCCTGTACTGGGGTTCCCCGGAGCGACTCATCTTT.

Points on this clone: A single base is all that separates this from a far larger clone, so a read error is likely. The chain combines TRDV1 with TRDJ1; 7 bases match TRDD3. The J gene, absent from TCRdb, was called here by matching the DNA to germline. The CDR3 totals 23 residues. Looked up from germline, CDR1 is TSWWSYY and CDR2 is QGS. The CDR3 loop reads CARGELVVFFPSLYWGSPERLIF. The CDR3 DNA reads as TGTGCTCGTGGGGAACTAGTGGTTTTCTTCCCAAGCCTGTACTGGGGTTCCCCGGAGCGACTCATCTTT.

This clone was found a few times. A far bigger clonotype differs at one base, so this is likely a read error. Other DNA sequences in the same sample also yield this CDR3. V is TRDV1 and J is TRDJ1; D is possibly TRDD3 (6 bases). The V end lost 2 bases, the J end lost 0 bases, and 13 bases lay between the germline ends. CDR3 length: 16 residues. CDR1 is TSWWSYY, CDR2 QGS, per germline. As DNA, the CDR3 is TGTGCTCTTGGGGAAACACGGGGATGGTACACCGATAAACTCATCTTT. It specifies CALGETRGWYTDKLIF.

On this clone: A far larger clone differs by one base, so this is likely a read error. The chain employs TRDV1 and TRDJ1, with 7 nucleotides matching TRDD3. No J gene was available from TCRdb, and it was assigned here by a germline match of the DNA. The CDR3 runs to 22 residues. Losses at the gene ends were 2 bases for V and 8 bases for J; bases not matched to a gene: 32. The germline CDR1 and CDR2 sequences are TSWWSYY and QGS. The DNA of the CDR3 is TGTGCTCTTGGGGAAGGTACTTCTTATATCTTGACTGGGGTGCCATCGCTCGTCAAACTCATCTTT. It yields the protein CALGEGTSYILTGVPSLVKLIF.

In its sample, this clone was seen a few times. This probably arose from a read error, given a far larger clone one base away. This specimen includes other DNA sequences encoding the same CDR3. V usage is TRDV1 and J usage is TRDJ2; 11 bases line up with TRDD3. V lost 3 bases and J lost 5; bases outside the gene matches: 23. The CDR3 totals 22 residues. Germline CDR1 and CDR2: TSWWSYY and QGS. This chain's CDR3 is CALGDPWRKFVLGDIVTAQLFF. The CDR3 coding sequence is TGTGCTCTTGGGGATCCTTGGCGAAAGTTTGTACTGGGGGATATCGTCACAGCACAACTCTTCTTT.

This clone was detected a few times. A read error is likely here: a far larger clone is one base away. The chain is built from TRDV2 and TRDJ1; tentatively, D is TRDD3 (5 bases). The J gene is not listed in TCRdb, so it was assigned here from a DNA match to germline. Germline V gene data show CDR1 as GEAIGNYY and CDR2 as EKD. The CDR3 contains 15 residues. The CDR3: CACDTERGHTDKLIF. CDR3 in DNA: TGTGCCTGTGACACCGAGAGGGGACACACAGATAAACTCATCTTT.

This clone is labeled as medium-sized. Possible read error: a much larger clone is one base away. Other DNA variants within this sample encode the same CDR3. This chain links TRDV1 with TRDJ3; 11 nucleotides agree with TRDD3. The CDR3 is 25 amino acids. The germline CDR1 and CDR2 sequences are TSWWSYY and QGS. The CDR3 here is CALGIRPVSRTGGYWSTWDTRQMFF. DNA for the CDR3: TGTGCTCTTGGAATCCGTCCAGTGTCCCGAACTGGGGGATATTGGTCCACCTGGGACACTCGACAGATGTTTTTC.

Points on this clone: A far larger clone is one base from this, pointing to a likely read error. This chain connects TRDV1 to TRDJ1; TRDD3 aligns across 8 bases. V lost 1 base, J lost 0 bases, and 22 bases stayed unmatched. Looked up from germline, CDR1 is TSWWSYY and CDR2 is QGS. The CDR3 contains 22 residues. This CDR3 is CALGEPLSLLGAPTPYTDKLIF. The DNA for the CDR3 is TGTGCTCTTGGGGAACCTCTTTCCCTACTGGGGGCTCCGACGCCCTACACCGATAAACTCATCTTT.

This clone appeared a few times. A much larger clone lies one base from this, so it may be a read error. The same CDR3 arises from other DNA sequences in this sample as well. The V gene is TRAV23/DV6, the J gene TRDJ1; D may be TRDD2 (6 bases). There are 28 residues in the CDR3. Germline values: CDR1 NTAFDY, CDR2 IRPDVSE (reference sequence). The chain's CDR3 is CAVERDLPRLYLPWGATSRRPYTDKLIF. CDR3 nucleotides: TGTGCCGTGGAAAGGGACCTTCCCCGATTATACCTCCCTTGGGGAGCGACTAGCCGAAGGCCGTACACTGATAAACTCATCTTT.

Note on this clone: A single base is all that separates this from a far larger clone, so a read error is likely. The V and J genes are TRDV1 and TRDJ1; TRDD3 matches at 12 bases. The CDR3 is 15 residues long. Germline V gene data show CDR1 as TSWWSYY and CDR2 as QGS. The chain's CDR3 is CALRTGGYLDDKRIF. The CDR3 region has the DNA TGTGCTCTTCGTACTGGGGGATACTTGGACGATAAACGCATCTTT.

On this clone: This sequence is one base from a far larger clone and is likely a read error. The chain carries TRDV1 and TRDJ2; the match to TRDD3 covers 11 bases. The J gene comes from matching the DNA to germline here; TCRdb lacks it. Germline V gene sequence: CDR1 TSWWSYY, CDR2 QGS. J lost 5 bases, V lost 3 bases, and 23 bases had no gene match. The CDR3 sequence is 22 residues long. CDR3 in DNA: TGTGCTCTTGGGGATCCTTGGCAAAAGTTCGTACTGGGGGATATCGTCACAGCACAACTCTTCTTT. It is translated as CALGDPWQKFVLGDIVTAQLFF.

Regarding this clone: A far larger clone is a single base away, which makes a read error likely. Other DNA sequences of this sample code for an identical CDR3. The gene calls are TRDV1 and TRDJ1, with D perhaps matching TRDD2 or TRDD3 (5 bases each). This CDR3 comprises 16 residues. Germline CDR1 reads TSWWSYY; CDR2 reads QGS. Trimming cost V 5 bases and J 7 bases, with 23 bases left between them. CDR3 loop: CALGFSLGPPGVKLIF. In DNA form, the CDR3 reads TGTGCTCTTGGGTTTTCCTTGGGGCCACCGGGGGTTAAACTCATCTTT.

In regard to this clone: This clone may be a read error of a much larger clone one base away. Other nucleotide sequences in the sample specify the same CDR3. The rearrangement uses TRDV1 and TRDJ1; tentative D call: TRDD2 (8 bases). CDR3 size: 24 residues. CDR1 is TSWWSYY, CDR2 QGS, per germline. CDR3 in amino acids: CALGDSRTGLPNRRGIPDTDKLIF. The DNA for the CDR3 is TGTGCTCTTGGGGACTCCAGAACAGGCCTTCCTAATCGGAGGGGGATCCCTGACACTGATAAACTCATCTTT.

The chain has TRDV1 and TRDJ1; TRDD3 aligns across 13 bases. V shed 5 bases, J shed 2 bases, and the junction held 26 bases outside the gene matches. The CDR3 sequence is 23 residues long. Germline lookup yields CDR1 TSWWSYY and CDR2 QGS. For the CDR3, the DNA is TGTGCTCTTGGGTCAACTCCCTTCCTACGGTTCACTGGGGGATACGCGTTTACCGATAAACTCATCTTT. It translates to CALGSTPFLRFTGGYAFTDKLIF.

This clone ranks as medium-sized. A much larger clone is a single base away; this may be a read error. The J gene is given as TRDJ1, and the V gene is not called; TRDD3 is the table's D call and was not checked against the DNA. The CDR3 spans 21 residues. The CDR3 sequence is CATGWVPSHTRRILYTDKLIF. As DNA, the CDR3 is TGCGCTACAGGCTGGGTTCCATCTCACACCCGCCGTATCTTGTACACCGATAAACTCATCTTT.

To note about this clone: A far larger clone is one nucleotide away, so this likely arose from a read error. The rearrangement joins TRDV1 to TRDJ1; 12 bases line up with TRDD3. The CDR3 runs to 15 residues. After removal of 8 bases from V and 5 bases from J, the junction contained 9 bases not matched to a gene. CDR1 and CDR2 from the germline V gene are TSWWSYY and QGS. The CDR3 sequence is CALRTGGYLEDKLIF. In nucleotides, the CDR3 is TGTGCTCTTCGTACTGGGGGATACTTGGAAGATAAACTCATCTTT.

Note on this clone: A read error likely explains this, since a far larger clone differs by one base. Other DNA variants within this sample encode the same CDR3. The chain is built from TRAV29/DV5 and TRDJ1, with 7 bases matching TRDD3. CDR1 and CDR2 from the germline V gene are NSMFDY and ISSIKDK. CDR3 size: 17 residues. The ends lost 1 base at V and 2 bases at J; junction bases unmatched: 14. DNA for the CDR3: TGTGCAGCAAGCCAGTACTCTCCGGGGATATATACCGATAAACTCATCTTT. It codes for CAASQYSPGIYTDKLIF.

This clone showed up just a few times. This may come from a read error, since a much larger clone is one base off. Other DNA sequences within the sample encode an identical CDR3. This rearrangement joins TRDV1 to TRDJ4, with 7 bases that match TRDD3. Germline assignment: CDR1 TSWWSYY and CDR2 QGS. V trimming: 5 bases; J trimming: 2 bases; junction bases outside the gene matches: 11. The CDR3 sequence is 15 residues long. The CDR3 loop is CALGTWGPEHRPLIF. CDR3 nucleotides: TGTGCTCTTGGGACCTGGGGGCCAGAACATAGACCCCTGATCTTT.

This clone is classed as hyperexpanded. In the same sample, other DNA sequences code for this CDR3. The J gene corresponds to TRDJ1; a V gene call is absent; the listed D gene, TRDD3, was not tested against the DNA. This CDR3 spans 21 amino acids. The CDR3, as DNA: TGCGCTACAGGCTGGGTTCCATCTCACACCCGCCGTATCTCGTACACCGATAAACTCATCTTT. Translated: CATGWVPSHTRRISYTDKLIF.

About this clone: A far larger clone lies a single base away; this is likely a read error. Other DNA sequences of this sample code for an identical CDR3. The genes are TRDV1 and TRDJ1; 7 bases are shared with TRDD3. Trimming at V came to 2 bases and at J to 10 bases, leaving 37 bases not matched to a gene. Germline-derived CDR1 and CDR2 are TSWWSYY and QGS. The CDR3 length is 23 residues. Written as DNA, the CDR3 is TGTGCTCTTGGGGAATTAGTGGTTTTCTTCCCAAGCCTGTACTGGGGTTCCCCGGAGCGACTCATCTTT. This translates into CALGELVVFFPSLYWGSPERLIF.

This clone is categorized as medium-sized. With a much larger clone just one base away, this may be a read error. This sample also contains other DNA sequences that code for the same CDR3. The rearrangement uses TRDV1 and TRDJ1, with 10 bases aligning to TRDD3. The germline CDR1 and CDR2 sequences are TSWWSYY and QGS. The CDR3 is 24 amino acids. After removal of 2 bases from V and 5 bases from J, the junction contained 32 bases not matched to a gene. The CDR3 coding sequence is TGTGCTCTTGGGGAAATTGTACCTTCCAAGTTCGTGGGGGATACCGGTTGGTTTTTTGATAAACTCATCTTT. This encodes CALGEIVPSKFVGDTGWFFDKLIF.

This clone has only a few counts. A far bigger clonotype differs at one base, so this is likely a read error. Other DNA sequences in the sample encode the same CDR3. This rearrangement joins TRDV1 to TRDJ1; D may match TRDD2 or TRDD3 (5 bases each). The V end lost 5 bases, the J end lost 7 bases, and 23 bases lay between the germline ends. CDR3 length equals 16 residues. Germline CDR1 and CDR2: TSWWSYY and QGS. The chain's CDR3 is CALGFSLGPPGVKLIF. CDR3 in DNA: TGTGCTCTTGGGTTTTCCTTGGGGCCCCCGGGAGTTAAACTCATCTTT.

By share, this clone ranks as medium-sized (0.01 to 0.1%). This probably arose from a read error, given a far larger clone one base away. This rearrangement joins TRDV1 to TRDJ1; D not resolved. Germline V CDR1 and CDR2: TSWWSYY, QGS. The CDR3 runs 16 residues. Here the CDR3 reads CALGETRGWYTDKRIF. The CDR3 coding sequence is TGTGCTCTTGGGGAAACACGGGGCTGGTACACCGATAAACGCATCTTT.

Remarks on this clone: Just one base apart from a much larger clone, this may be a read error. Other nucleotide sequences in the sample specify the same CDR3. This rearrangement joins TRDV1 to TRDJ1; 7 bases align to TRDD3. The CDR3 loop spans 17 amino acids. The germline V gene has CDR1 TSWWSYY and CDR2 QGS. The CDR3 DNA is TGTGCTCTTGGGGAACTTTGTACCTGGGGGTACACTGATAAACTCATCTTT. Amino acids: CALGELCTWGYTDKLIF.

This clone was seen a few times. With a far larger clone one base away, a read error is the likely cause. The V and J genes are TRDV1 and TRDJ1; 9 bases match TRDD2. With V trimmed by 4 bases and J by 0 bases, 24 bases remained unmatched. The CDR3 is made up of 22 amino acids. CDR1 and CDR2 from the germline V gene are TSWWSYY and QGS. The CDR3, as DNA: TGTGCTCTTGGGGCCATACCCTTCCTACCTGGGGGTCAACCTACCCACACCGATAAACTCATCTTT. This codes for CALGAIPFLPGGQPTHTDKLIF.

This clone showed up just a few times. A far larger clone is off by one base, so a read error is likely. The J gene is TRDJ1, the V gene TRDV1; possible D gene TRDD3, 6 bases. Deletions cut 3 bases from V and 0 bases from J, with 23 bases between. Germline V gene lookup returns CDR1 TSWWSYY and CDR2 QGS. This CDR3 contains 19 residues. CDR3 nucleotides: TGTGCTCTTGGGGATCTATCCTTTGTGGGGGTCGCGTACACCGATAAACTCATCTTT. It yields the protein CALGDLSFVGVAYTDKLIF.

With regard to this clone: A much bigger clone sits one base away, suggesting this may be a read error. V usage is TRDV1 and J usage is TRDJ1, with TRDD3 as a possible D gene (6 bases). TCRdb carries no J gene annotation; the J gene was assigned here by matching the DNA with germline. The V end was cut by 1 base, the J end by 1 base, with 19 bases between. Germline V gives CDR1 TSWWSYY, CDR2 QGS. CDR3 size: 18 residues. Here the CDR3 reads CALGERLRGGHGTDKLIF. CDR3 in DNA: TGTGCTCTTGGGGAACGCCTACGAGGGGGACACGGCACCGATAAACTCATCTTT.

The chain links TRDV1 to TRDJ1, with D uncertain. The CDR3 contains 17 residues. V was shortened by 4 bases and J by 0 bases, with 18 bases between the two germline ends. Germline CDR1 TSWWSYY, CDR2 QGS. The CDR3 sequence: CALGGAKRDKYTDKLIF. DNA of the CDR3: TGTGCTCTTGGGGGTGCAAAACGGGACAAGTACACCGATAAACTCATCTTT.

As regards this clone: One base separates it from a far larger clone, so it is likely a read error. Other DNA sequences within the sample encode an identical CDR3. This sequence joins TRAV23/DV6 and TRDJ1, with 10 bases aligning to TRDD3. Germline assignment: CDR1 NTAFDY and CDR2 IRPDVSE (reference sequence). This CDR3 is 21 amino acids long. CDR3 nucleotide sequence: TGTGCTGTACACTCCTTCTCAAGTTACTGGGGGATTTCCCTGTACACAGATAAACTCATCTTT. This codes for CAVHSFSSYWGISLYTDKLIF.